This T cell receptor (beta chain) emerged from a study of ipilimumab plus nivolumab after autologous stem cell transplantation. About the research overall: Median doses per patient: four or five ipilimumab, fewer than ten nivolumab.

The table came from immunoSEQ multiplex PCR; TCRdb's copy has only in-frame clones and leaves some out. Of 15,000 to 20,000 clones listed, approximately 82% are singletons. CDR1 and CDR2 (germline): SGDLS, YYNGEE. This CDR3 has 14 amino acids. Trimming pared 3 bases from V and 3 bases from J, leaving 10 bases between. This chain links TRBV9 with TRBJ1-5; a weak D match, TRBD1 (6 bases). This specimen consisted of PBMCs, obtained in a trial of ipilimumab plus nivolumab as post-transplant consolidation. This receptor was identified in a male donor with diffuse large B-cell lymphoma. The CDR3 spells CASSDTGFNQPQHF. For the CDR3, the DNA is TGTGCCAGCAGCGATACAGGGTTCAATCAGCCCCAGCATTTT.